Listed below are T cell receptor beta chains from one sample, sequenced in a study of T-cell memory formation after mild COVID-19. Each CDR3 protein is one row after TCRdb ran MiXCR on the 5' RACE reads. The table records approximately 450,000 distinct CDR3 sequences, around a sixth of them present only once. The sample consisted of PBMCs or a T cell subset sorted from them (not recorded which). The receptors here all came from an adult woman who had mild COVID-19 (a few samples of this study predate the infection). Cell type and time point are not known. Both conserved end residues are part of each CDR3. Each record gives: clone size, D gene, V gene, J gene, CDR3 DNA, CDR3 protein. A D gene is named only where the DNA matches it firmly. Clone size is given for some rows only: seen once, a few or many times, or a class if the clone is expanded.

.	.	TRBV5-6	TRBJ1-2	TGTGCCAGCCAGCCCCCGGGGGTTCACTATGGCTACACCTTC	CASQPPGVHYGYTF
few	.	TRBV7-9	TRBJ2-3	TGTGCCAGCAGCTTAATTAGACTAGGAGGGACAGATACGCAGTATTTT	CASSLIRLGGTDTQYF
.	.	TRBV6-1	TRBJ2-2	TGTGCCAGCAGTGAAGGGACCTATACAGACACCGGGGAGCTGTTTTTT	CASSEGTYTDTGELFF
.	.	TRBV12-3/TRBV12-4	TRBJ2-2	TGTGCCAGCAGTTTATTGCTGTTCACCGGGGAGCTGTTTTTT	CASSLLLFTGELFF
few	TRBD1	TRBV7-9	TRBJ1-1	TGTGCCAGCACGGGGACAGGGCTGGGGGTGGAAGCTTTCTTT	CASTGTGLGVEAFF
few	.	TRBV2	TRBJ1-1	TGTGCCCAACGCCTGAATATGAACACTGAAGCTTTCTTT	CAQRLNMNTEAFF
few	TRBD1	TRBV5-1	TRBJ1-2	TGCGCCAGCAGCTTAACCGACTTTGACAGGGGGCCTGAGGGCTACACCTTC	CASSLTDFDRGPEGYTF
many	.	TRBV7-7	TRBJ2-5	TGTGCCAGCAGCGGCGGACAGCAAGAGACCCAGTACTTC	CASSGGQQETQYF
.	.	TRBV2	TRBJ2-7	TGTGCCAGCAGTGAAGCGCTCAGGACCTCCTACGAGCAGTACTTC	CASSEALRTSYEQYF
.	TRBD1	TRBV12-3/TRBV12-4	TRBJ1-6	TGTGCCAGCAGTCGGGGCGGACAGGGTAATTCACCCCTCCACTTT	CASSRGGQGNSPLHF
.	.	TRBV29-1	TRBJ1-2	TGCAGCGCTGTGGGGCAGGACGGCTACACCTTC	CSAVGQDGYTF
few	TRBD1	TRBV30	TRBJ2-7	TGTGCCTGGAGAAGGACGGGACAGGCCACCTACGAGCAGTACTTC	CAWRRTGQATYEQYF
many	.	TRBV7-2	TRBJ2-3	TGTGCCAGCAGCCCCGCAGATACGCAGTATTTT	CASSPADTQYF
.	TRBD2	TRBV5-5	TRBJ2-5	TGTGCCAGCAGCATTAGCGGGGGGGCGGGAGAGACCCAGTACTTC	CASSISGGAGETQYF
few	.	TRBV7-6	TRBJ2-7	TGTGCCAGCAGCTTAGGCGAAGGGAACTACGAGCAGTACTTC	CASSLGEGNYEQYF
.	TRBD2	TRBV7-6	TRBJ2-7	TGTGCCAGCAGCCGCGGGACTAGCGTTTCCTACGAGCAGTACTTC	CASSRGTSVSYEQYF
few	TRBD2	TRBV10-3	TRBJ2-3	TGTGCCATCAGAGCGGGGGGGTCCACAGATACGCAGTATTTT	CAIRAGGSTDTQYF
.	.	TRBV14	TRBJ2-7	TGTGCCAGCAGCCAAGATCGGACAGCGGTATCCTACGAGCAGTACTTC	CASSQDRTAVSYEQYF
.	.	TRBV12-3/TRBV12-4	TRBJ1-2	TGTGCCAGCAGAGGTGGAGGGCCCTATGGCTACACCTTC	CASRGGGPYGYTF
once	.	TRBV7-2	TRBJ2-2	TGTGCCAGCAGCTTAGCGGGACTCACCGGGGAGCTGTTTTTT	CASSLAGLTGELFF
.	.	TRBV6-1	TRBJ2-1	TGTGCCAGCAGTGGGGACTCCCTCGGGAAGTTCTTC	CASSGDSLGKFF
.	.	TRBV15	TRBJ2-7	TGTGCCACAAGCATCGACAGTACCTACGAGCAGTACTTC	CATSIDSTYEQYF
few	.	TRBV25-1	TRBJ1-4	TGTGCCAGCAGTGACCAGGCTGTTGCAACTAATGAAAAACTGTTTTTT	CASSDQAVATNEKLFF
many	.	TRBV21-1	TRBJ2-5	TGTGCCAGCAGCATAGTCACCAGGGGTTGTGGGGAGACCCAGTACTTC	CASSIVTRGCGETQYF
few	.	TRBV12-3/TRBV12-4	TRBJ1-1	TGTGCCAGCAGCCTTCCTCCACATGAAGCTTTCTTT	CASSLPPHEAFF
.	TRBD1	TRBV6-4	TRBJ2-2	TGTGCCAGAGGGACAGCCAGCAACACCGGGGAGCTGTTTTTT	CARGTASNTGELFF
few	TRBD1	TRBV4-2	TRBJ2-1	TGTGCCAGCAGCCAAGAACTAACTGGACAGGGCGATGAGCAGTTCTTC	CASSQELTGQGDEQFF
.	.	TRBV12-3/TRBV12-4	TRBJ2-7	TGTGCCAGCAGTTCCCGCGGGACTTCCCCGTACGAGCAGTACTTC	CASSSRGTSPYEQYF
.	.	TRBV12-3/TRBV12-4	TRBJ2-3	TGTGCCAGCAGTTCGACTGCTTACACAGATACGCAGTATTTT	CASSSTAYTDTQYF
few	TRBD2	TRBV20-1	TRBJ2-7	TGCAGTGCCAGCACTAGCGGGAGGATGTACGAGCAGTACTTC	CSASTSGRMYEQYF
few	.	TRBV2	TRBJ1-1	TGTGCCAGCAACCGACAGGCCACCTTGAACACTGAAGCTTTCTTT	CASNRQATLNTEAFF
.	.	TRBV4-2	TRBJ2-4	TGTGCCAGCCCCCCAATCGGCGGGCTTTCAAACATTCAGTACTTC	CASPPIGGLSNIQYF
.	.	TRBV18	TRBJ2-2	TGTGCCAGCTCACCACAGGGATCTTCGAACACCGGGGAGCTGTTTTTT	CASSPQGSSNTGELFF
few	.	TRBV5-1	TRBJ2-5	TGCGCCAGCAGCTTCCAGATACAAGAGACCCAGTACTTC	CASSFQIQETQYF
.	TRBD1	TRBV5-1	TRBJ1-2	TGCGCCAGCAGCAAAGACAGGGGTTCGAGCTATGGCTACACCTTC	CASSKDRGSSYGYTF